This TCR beta chain originates from a study of blood T cell repertoires in COVID-19. Turning to the study itself: Acute and convalescent COVID-19 specimens originated in the United States, Italy and Spain. T cells, B-cell-depleted T cells, or PBMCs provided the cDNA or gDNA that served as material.

In the study's own analysis: How many nucleated cells were present was estimated from reference gene primer amplification. Sequencing was performed with immunoSEQ multiplex PCR; in TCRdb, only in-frame clones are kept and a portion is missing. The V and J calls and clone size are taken from that table; D and trimming were inferred from the DNA. The table lists some 180,000 clones, 70% to 90% of them singletons. V lost 4 bases and J 3 bases, leaving 12 bases between the germline ends. The germline V gene encodes CDR1 LGHDT and CDR2 YNNKEL (reference sequence). CDR3 length equals 14 residues. This clone was seen a few times.

The sequencing sample was made of peripheral blood. V gene TRBV3-1 (or the pseudogene TRBV3-2) combines with J gene TRBJ1-1; D gene uncertain. The sequence was collected from a man aged 55-75 years with active or convalescent COVID-19. Here the CDR3 DNA reads TGTGCCAGCAGCCGCCTTGACACGGACACTGAAGCTTTCTTT. The encoded protein is CASSRLDTDTEAFF.